These 31 T cell receptor beta chains were all obtained from the same sample, sequenced in a study of T cell changes during pregnancy in multiple sclerosis. Produced via immunoSEQ multiplex PCR; TCRdb's table is partial and in-frame only. Among roughly 57,000 clones, around 94% were seen once, and the ten largest hold 2% to 3%. Sequences were derived from CD8+ T cells from peripheral blood mononuclear cells, sampled after pregnancy. The source is a female donor with multiple sclerosis, enrolled in a pregnancy study.

CDR3 coding DNA: TGTGCCAGCAGTTATTCCCAAGCAAACACTGAAGCTTTCTTT. Its translation is CASSYSQANTEAFF. J is TRBJ1-1 and V is TRBV27; D is unclear. V shed 4 bases and J shed 2 bases, with 11 bases lying between them. This CDR3 has 14 amino acids. CDR1 and CDR2 (germline): MNHEY, SMNVEV (reference sequence).

This rearrangement joins TRBV6-1 to TRBJ2-2; a weak D match, TRBD1 (6 bases). Germline CDR1 is MNHNS and CDR2 is SASEGT. The CDR3 totals 15 residues. The ends were cut back, 4 bases at V and 1 base at J, with 10 bases in the middle. The CDR3 loop reads CASSGYRVNTGELFF. CDR3 coding DNA: TGTGCCAGCAGTGGATACAGGGTGAACACCGGGGAGCTGTTTTTT.

The genes are TRBV4-3 and TRBJ2-1; the match to TRBD2 covers 12 bases. Germline V gene lookup returns CDR1 LGHNA and CDR2 YSLEER. Trimming cost V 4 bases and J 6 bases; bases outside gene matches: 7. The CDR3 runs 16 residues. The CDR3 nucleotides are TGCGCCAGCAGCCCTTGGACTAGCGGGATAAGCAATGAGCAGTTCTTC. Its protein is CASSPWTSGISNEQFF.

The chain employs TRBV5-6 and TRBJ1-5; TRBD1 matches at 8 bases. The CDR3 extends over 14 amino acids. J gave up 6 bases and V 4 bases, and 6 bases lay outside the gene matches. Germline V gene lookup returns CDR1 SGHDT and CDR2 YYEEEE. The CDR3 DNA reads as TGTGCCAGCAGCCTCGGACAGGGCGGTCAGCCCCAGCATTTT. It codes for CASSLGQGGQPQHF.

The V call is TRBV7-9, the J call TRBJ1-1; the match to TRBD1 covers 8 bases. This CDR3 comprises 16 residues. Germline CDR1 is SEHNR and CDR2 is FQNEAQ (reference sequence). Trimming cost V 4 bases and J 3 bases; bases outside gene matches: 10. The CDR3 coding sequence is TGTGCCAGCAGCTCGAACCGGGACAGGTGGGACACTGAAGCTTTCTTT. As protein: CASSSNRDRWDTEAFF.

The chain recombines TRBV27 with TRBJ2-4; D perhaps matches TRBD1 (7 bases). CDR1 is MNHEY, CDR2 SMNVEV, per germline (reference sequence). The CDR3 covers 14 residues. The V and J ends lost 2 bases and 5 bases respectively, with 10 bases between them. The CDR3 DNA is TGTGCCAGCAGTTTAGGAGGGGGCCAAAACATTCAGTACTTC. This codes for CASSLGGGQNIQYF.

This chain joins TRBV5-1 and TRBJ2-1, with 8 bases that match TRBD2. With 8 bases clipped from V and 3 bases from J, the junction kept 1 base outside the gene matches. The CDR3 extends over 12 amino acids. Germline V gene lookup returns CDR1 SGHRS and CDR2 YFSETQ. CDR3 nucleotides: TGCGCCAGTCGGGAGGGCTACAATGAGCAGTTCTTC. Translation: CASREGYNEQFF.

The V call is TRBV30, the J call TRBJ2-2, with 16 positions matching TRBD2. There are 17 residues in the CDR3. With 2 bases clipped from V and 4 bases from J, the junction kept 4 bases outside the gene matches. Germline V gene data show CDR1 as GTSNPN and CDR2 as SVGIG (reference sequence). The DNA for the CDR3 is TGTGCCTGGAGTTTGGGACTAGCGGGAGGGTCCACCGGGGAGCTGTTTTTT. As protein: CAWSLGLAGGSTGELFF.

The chain has TRBV19 and TRBJ1-1, with 7 bases aligning to TRBD1. Trimming removed 4 bases from V and 0 bases from J; junction bases left unmatched: 5. The germline CDR1 and CDR2 sequences are LNHDA and SQIVND (reference sequence). CDR3 length: 15 residues. CDR3 amino acids: CASSRDRDMNTEAFF. In nucleotides, the CDR3 is TGTGCCAGTAGTAGGGACAGAGACATGAACACTGAAGCTTTCTTT.

The chain is built from TRBV19 and TRBJ2-2, with 9 bases identical to TRBD2. This CDR3 spans 15 amino acids. The germline gives CDR1 LNHDA, CDR2 SQIVND (reference sequence). Trimming at V came to 5 bases and at J to 2 bases, leaving 3 bases not matched to a gene. CDR3 in DNA: TGTGCCAGTAGTGTAGCGGGAGTCAACACCGGGGAGCTGTTTTTT. Protein sequence: CASSVAGVNTGELFF. Together with reference TRBV19 and TRBJ2-2, the CDR3 gives the full variable domain: DGGITQSPKYLFRKEGQNVTLSCEQNLNHDAMYWYRQDPGQGLRLIYYSQIVNDFQKGDIAEGYSVSREKKESFPLTVTSAQKNPTAFYLCASSVAGVNTGELFFGEGSRLTVL.

This sequence joins TRBV7-6 and TRBJ2-6, with 12 bases matching TRBD2. Germline values: CDR1 SGHVS, CDR2 FNYEAQ. This CDR3 has 18 amino acids. J gave up 0 bases and V 4 bases, and 4 bases lay outside the gene matches. CDR3 protein: CASSSGLAGISGANVLTF. The CDR3, as DNA: TGTGCCAGCAGCTCCGGACTAGCGGGGATCTCTGGGGCCAACGTCCTGACTTTC.

The V and J genes are TRBV27 and TRBJ2-1; TRBD1 aligns across 7 bases. Germline V CDR1 and CDR2: MNHEY, SMNVEV (reference sequence). CDR3 length equals 15 residues. V lost 5 bases to trimming and J lost 0 bases; unmatched junction nucleotides: 4. The CDR3 sequence is CASSLTGASYNEQFF. The CDR3 DNA reads as TGTGCCAGCAGTCTAACAGGGGCCTCCTACAATGAGCAGTTCTTC.

This chain links TRBV4-2 with TRBJ1-2; 9 positions match TRBD1. The CDR3 extends over 17 amino acids. CDR1 is LGHNA and CDR2 is YNFKEQ in the germline V gene. V shed 0 bases and J 3 bases; nucleotides not matched to a gene: 8. The CDR3 coding sequence is TGTGCCAGCAGCCAAGAGGGACAGGGCCTTAGGGACTATGGCTACACCTTC. Its translation: CASSQEGQGLRDYGYTF.

The chain recombines TRBV19 with TRBJ1-2; TRBD1 matches 8 bases. The CDR3 runs to 14 residues. V was clipped by 5 bases and J by 3 bases; unmatched bases: 5. CDR1 is LNHDA, CDR2 SQIVND, per germline (reference sequence). This CDR3 reads CASSVRGRDYGYTF. CDR3 sequence (DNA): TGTGCCAGTAGTGTCAGGGGGCGCGACTATGGCTACACCTTC.

The V call is TRBV29-1, the J call TRBJ2-1; maybe TRBD2 (6 bases). V was cut by 4 bases and J by 8 bases, with 12 bases left in between. The germline V gene encodes CDR1 SQVTM and CDR2 ANQGSEA. The CDR3 has 12 amino acids. The CDR3: CSVVHERDEQFF. The CDR3 nucleotides are TGCAGCGTTGTTCACGAGCGGGATGAGCAGTTCTTC.

The V gene is TRBV7-2, the J gene TRBJ2-5; 11 nucleotides line up with TRBD2. The CDR3 spans 17 residues. Germline V gene sequence: CDR1 SGHTA, CDR2 FQGNSA. V gave up 1 base and J gave up 5 bases; unmatched junction bases: 9. CDR3 residues: CASSLVGTSGAGETQYF. DNA of the CDR3: TGTGCCAGCAGCTTAGTGGGGACTAGCGGAGCGGGGGAGACCCAGTACTTC. The entire variable domain, with the rest obtained from reference TRBV7-2 and TRBJ2-5, is as follows: GAGVSQSPSNKVTEKGKDVELRCDPISGHTALYWYRQSLGQGLEFLIYFQGNSAPDKSGLPSDRFSAERTGGSVSTLTIQRTQQEDSAVYLCASSLVGTSGAGETQYFGPGTRLLVL.

The V gene is TRBV27, the J gene TRBJ1-3; a weak D match, TRBD1 (5 bases). The CDR3 runs 19 residues. The V gene lost 5 bases and the J gene lost 2 bases, with 25 bases spanning the gap. Germline V gene lookup returns CDR1 MNHEY and CDR2 SMNVEV (reference sequence). In DNA form, the CDR3 reads TGTGCCAGCAGTCCCCTGAGGATTCAGGGTTTTGAAGCTGGAAACACCATATATTTT. Protein product: CASSPLRIQGFEAGNTIYF.

The rearrangement uses TRBV6-4 and TRBJ1-4; D uncertain. Germline V gives CDR1 MRHNA, CDR2 SNTAGT. The V end lost 5 bases, the J end lost 2 bases, and 12 bases lay between the germline ends. There are 15 residues in the CDR3. CDR3 protein: CASSKGEGTNEKLFF. In DNA form, the CDR3 reads TGTGCCAGCAGTAAAGGCGAGGGTACTAATGAAAAACTGTTTTTT.

The chain has TRBV19 and TRBJ2-1; 8 bases are shared with TRBD2. The CDR3 spans 14 residues. J gave up 12 bases and V 9 bases, and 16 bases lay outside the gene matches. Germline loops: CDR1 LNHDA, CDR2 SQIVND (reference sequence). Written as DNA, the CDR3 is TGTGCCAGCTCCCGGGGGGTAGCGGCGGGGGGGCAGTTCTTC. Amino acids: CASSRGVAAGGQFF. Full variable domain (rest looked up from reference TRBV19 and TRBJ2-1): DGGITQSPKYLFRKEGQNVTLSCEQNLNHDAMYWYRQDPGQGLRLIYYSQIVNDFQKGDIAEGYSVSREKKESFPLTVTSAQKNPTAFYLCASSRGVAAGGQFFGPGTRLTVL.

Here the CDR3 DNA reads TGTGCCAGCAGCCAAGTAGCGGGAGGAGGGGAGCTGTTTTTT. Protein: CASSQVAGGGELFF. The V gene is TRBV4-2, the J gene TRBJ2-2; 10 nucleotides match TRBD2. The CDR3 totals 14 residues. From germline, CDR1 is LGHNA and CDR2 YNFKEQ. The V and J ends lost 1 base and 8 bases, in that order; junction bases with no gene match: 1.

For the CDR3, the DNA is TGTGCCAGCAGCGCCGGGACTAGCGGTCCTGAAAGCTCCTACAATGAGCAGTTCTTC. Its translation: CASSAGTSGPESSYNEQFF. The chain recombines TRBV27 with TRBJ2-1; 11 nucleotides align to TRBD2. CDR1 MNHEY and CDR2 SMNVEV come from the germline V gene (reference sequence). With 6 bases clipped from V and 0 bases from J, the junction kept 13 bases outside the gene matches. There are 19 residues in the CDR3.

The rearrangement uses TRBV30 and TRBJ2-7, with D possibly TRBD1 on 5 matching bases. V was pared by 4 bases and J by 6 bases, with 13 bases between. The CDR3 spans 12 residues. The germline V gene has CDR1 GTSNPN and CDR2 SVGIG (reference sequence). CDR3 nucleotide sequence: TGTGCCTGGAATAGGGAAAGGGGCGAGCAGTACTTC. This encodes CAWNRERGEQYF. Looking up the rest from reference TRBV30 and TRBJ2-7 gives the full variable domain: SQTIHQWPATLVQPVGSPLSLECTVEGTSNPNLYWYRQAAGRGLQLLFYSVGIGQISSEVPQNLSASRPQDRQFILSSKKLLLSDSGFYLCAWNRERGEQYFGPGTRLTVT.

The chain has TRBV4-1 and TRBJ2-1, with D unresolved. CDR1 and CDR2 from the germline V gene are MGHRA and YSYEKL. Trimming took 4 bases from V and 2 from J, leaving 18 bases between them. The CDR3 is 17 amino acids. CDR3 region: CASSPSPLIYAYNEQFF. The CDR3 DNA reads TGCGCCAGCAGCCCTTCCCCATTGATCTACGCCTACAATGAGCAGTTCTTC.

The J gene is TRBJ1-1, the V gene TRBV27; D is uncertain. Deletions cut 4 bases from V and 7 bases from J, with 13 bases between. CDR1 is MNHEY and CDR2 is SMNVEV in the germline V gene (reference sequence). The CDR3 runs 13 residues. This chain's CDR3 is CASSSYLNLEAFF. The CDR3 region has the DNA TGTGCCAGCAGTTCCTACCTCAATCTTGAAGCTTTCTTT.

This clone has a single count. The V call is TRBV5-8, the J call TRBJ2-1, with 11 bases lining up with TRBD1. J gave up 9 bases and V 5 bases, and 13 bases lay outside the gene matches. CDR3 size: 16 residues. CDR1 SGHTS and CDR2 YDEGEE come from the germline V gene. In DNA form, the CDR3 reads TGTGCCAGCAGGACTCGGACGGGACAGGGGGTCGGTGAGCAGTTCTTC. Its translation: CASRTRTGQGVGEQFF. The full variable domain, in which reference TRBV5-8 and TRBJ2-1 provide the parts outside the CDR3, is EAGVTQSPTHLIKTRGQQATLRCSPISGHTSVYWYQQALGLGLQFLLWYDEGEERNRGNFPPRFSGRQFPNYSSELNVNALELEDSALYLCASRTRTGQGVGEQFFGPGTRLTVL.

The rearrangement joins TRBV5-1 to TRBJ2-7; D remains unclear. The CDR3 is made up of 11 amino acids. The germline V gene has CDR1 SGHRS and CDR2 YFSETQ. With 6 bases removed from V and 2 bases from J, the gap between germline ends came to 6 bases. The CDR3 sequence: CASNGPYEQYF. CDR3 nucleotides: TGCGCCAGCAATGGCCCCTACGAGCAGTACTTC.

For this clone: This same CDR3 is encoded by further DNA sequences in the sample. The chain uses TRBV9 and TRBJ2-7; D possibly corresponds to TRBD2 (5 bases). Germline V lookup: CDR1 SGDLS, CDR2 YYNGEE. The CDR3 sequence is 14 residues long. V dropped 0 bases and J dropped 0 bases, with 7 bases sitting between them. CDR3 amino acids: CASSVGGSSYEQYF. Here the CDR3 DNA reads TGTGCCAGCAGCGTAGGAGGGAGCTCCTACGAGCAGTACTTC.

V is TRBV5-4 and J is TRBJ2-7; TRBD2 matches 12 bases. The V segment lost 1 base and the J segment 5 bases; nucleotides outside the gene matches: 4. The CDR3 is 15 residues long. Per germline, CDR1 SGHNT and CDR2 YYREEE (reference sequence). CDR3 residues: CASSLTSGRFNEQYF. Here the CDR3 DNA reads TGTGCCAGCAGCTTGACTAGCGGGAGGTTCAACGAGCAGTACTTC.

The rearrangement links TRBV5-1 to TRBJ2-1, with 10 bases identical to TRBD2. This CDR3 contains 15 residues. The V gene's germline CDR1 is SGHRS and CDR2 YFSETQ. The junction had 8 bases not matched to a gene; V was cut back by 2 bases and J by 9 bases. The CDR3 nucleotides are TGCGCCAGCAGCTTACTAGCGGGATCGGGCGGTGAGCAGTTCTTC. Protein sequence: CASSLLAGSGGEQFF.

The chain is built from TRBV28 and TRBJ2-7, with D possibly matching TRBD1 (5 bases). Germline CDR1 is MDHEN and CDR2 is SYDVKM. The CDR3 has 14 amino acids. V lost 3 bases and J lost 0, with 9 bases in between. CDR3 coding DNA: TGTGCCAGCAGTTTTTCTGGGGCCTCCTACGAGCAGTACTTC. This codes for CASSFSGASYEQYF.

This clone was seen a single time. The chain uses TRBV15 and TRBJ2-2, with 7 bases fitting TRBD2. Germline CDR1 and CDR2: LNHNV and YYDKDF (reference sequence). The J segment lost 5 bases and the V segment lost 1 base, leaving 7 bases of the junction unmatched. The CDR3 length is 16 residues. The DNA for the CDR3 is TGTGCCACCAGCAGAGCCCCGCGGGAGAAGACCGGGGAGCTGTTTTTT. It is translated as CATSRAPREKTGELFF.